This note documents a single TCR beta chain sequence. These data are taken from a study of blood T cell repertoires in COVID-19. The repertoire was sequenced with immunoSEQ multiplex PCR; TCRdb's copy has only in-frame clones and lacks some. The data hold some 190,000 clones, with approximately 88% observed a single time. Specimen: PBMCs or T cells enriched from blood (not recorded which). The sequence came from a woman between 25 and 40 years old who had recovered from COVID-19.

As DNA, the CDR3 is TGTGCCAGCAGCCTCCGGGACATAACGACCGGGGAGCTGTTTTTT. Amino acids: CASSLRDITTGELFF. The chain joins TRBV5-5 to TRBJ2-2; D may be TRBD1 (6 bases). This CDR3 spans 15 amino acids. The germline gives CDR1 SGHKS, CDR2 YYEKEE (reference sequence). V was clipped by 4 bases and J by 5 bases, with 15 bases between them. The variable domain in full, with the rest retrieved from reference TRBV5-5 and TRBJ2-2, is DAGVTQSPTHLIKTRGQQVTLRCSPISGHKSVSWYQQVLGQGPQFIFQYYEKEERGRGNFPDRFSARQFPNYSSELNVNALLLGDSALYLCASSLRDITTGELFFGEGSRLTVL.